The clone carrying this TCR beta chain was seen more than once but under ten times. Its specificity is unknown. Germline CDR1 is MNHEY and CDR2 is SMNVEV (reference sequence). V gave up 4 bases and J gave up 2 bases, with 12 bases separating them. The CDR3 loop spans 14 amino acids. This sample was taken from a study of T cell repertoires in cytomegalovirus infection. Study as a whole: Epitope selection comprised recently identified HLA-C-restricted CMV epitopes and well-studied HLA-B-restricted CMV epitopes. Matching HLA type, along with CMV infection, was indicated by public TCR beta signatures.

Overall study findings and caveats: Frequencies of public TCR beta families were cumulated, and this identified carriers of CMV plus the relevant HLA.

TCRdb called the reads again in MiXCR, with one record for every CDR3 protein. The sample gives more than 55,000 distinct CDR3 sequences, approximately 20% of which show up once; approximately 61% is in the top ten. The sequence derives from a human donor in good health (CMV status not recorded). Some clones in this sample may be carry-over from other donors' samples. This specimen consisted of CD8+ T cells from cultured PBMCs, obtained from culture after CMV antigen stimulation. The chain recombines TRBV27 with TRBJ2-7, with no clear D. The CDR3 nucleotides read TGTGCCAGCAGTTACTCGGCAGGTGCCTACGAGCAGTACTTC. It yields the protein CASSYSAGAYEQYF.